This TCR beta chain was found in a study of response to subunit inactivated influenza vaccine. V lost 3 bases, J lost 7 bases, and 5 bases stayed unmatched. CDR3 length: 13 residues. Germline CDR1 and CDR2: SGHRS and YFSETQ. TCRdb re-called the RT-PCR reads with MiXCR, one entry per CDR3 protein. The profile shows a few hundred thousand distinct CDR3 sequences, 21% of them singletons. This clonotype was seen only a few times. The V and J genes are TRBV5-1 and TRBJ1-2; 8 bases are shared with TRBD1. The TCR sequence derives from a man aged 50 to 75 who received an inactivated influenza vaccine. Sequenced material: PBMCs from blood, taken about 20 months after vaccination. In DNA form, the CDR3 reads TGCGCCAGCAGCTATCAGGGGGCGGCTGGCTACACCTTC. It encodes CASSYQGAAGYTF.